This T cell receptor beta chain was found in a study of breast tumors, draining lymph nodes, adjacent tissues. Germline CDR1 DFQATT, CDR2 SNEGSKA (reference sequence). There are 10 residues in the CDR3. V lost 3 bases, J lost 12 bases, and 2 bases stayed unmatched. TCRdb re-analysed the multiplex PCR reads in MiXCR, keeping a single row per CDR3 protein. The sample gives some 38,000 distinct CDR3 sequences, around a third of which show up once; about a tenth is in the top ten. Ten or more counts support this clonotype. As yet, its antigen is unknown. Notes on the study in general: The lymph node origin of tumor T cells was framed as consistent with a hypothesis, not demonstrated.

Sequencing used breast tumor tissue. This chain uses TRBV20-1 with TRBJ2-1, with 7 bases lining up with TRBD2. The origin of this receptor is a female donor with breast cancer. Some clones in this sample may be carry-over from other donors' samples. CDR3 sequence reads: CSASPGGQFF. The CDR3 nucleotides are TGCAGTGCTAGTCCGGGGGGGCAGTTCTTC.